This T cell receptor beta chain was recorded in a study of CD8+ T cells in alopecia areata (dated by TCRdb to 2017 to 2018). Notes on the research overall: To study T cell clonal expansion in alopecia areata, the researchers applied high-throughput TCRbeta sequencing to both the C3H/HeJ mouse model and human patients. Scalp clonality was compared across normal scalp (n=4), patchy alopecia areata scalp (n=8), and alopecia totalis/universalis scalp (n=8). In humans, TCRbeta sequencing was performed on scalp tissue and on sorted CD4+ and CD8+ peripheral blood T cells from healthy controls and from patients with patchy or totalis/universalis alopecia areata. RNA came from the PAXgene miRNA kit for fixed scalp, the miRNeasy kit for PBMCs, and the RNeasy kit for mouse skin. TCRbeta CDR3 regions were amplified by immunoSEQ multiplex PCR with 35 Vbeta forward and 13 Jbeta reverse primers.

The investigation overall reported the following: Compared with mice, TCR sequences shared between patients were less clear, possibly partly because of HLA diversity across the patient population. Compared with normal scalp, lesional scalp had higher clonality and more expanded CD8+ clones, particularly in alopecia totalis/universalis, a pattern that suggests antigenic drive. Unlike mouse skin, where gammadelta T cells dominate, normal human skin contains resident alphabeta T cells that get sequenced too, which complicates analysis of the scalp TCR repertoire.

Turning to this clone: Its cognate antigen has yet to be identified. There are no base qualities to consult, and no much larger clone falls within one base.

The method was the immunoSEQ multiplex PCR assay. RNA was extracted from all samples and reverse transcribed into cDNA as template for TCR sequencing. SuperScript III was used for first-strand cDNA synthesis, primed with a 2:1 mix of oligo-dT and random hexamers. Amplification bias was assessed with a synthetic immune receptor repertoire, and residual bias was removed computationally. The study's processing was this. Raw reads were preprocessed to remove errors, and CDR3 was defined according to IMGT conventions as the region from the conserved cysteine to phenylalanine. Clonality was computed by normalizing Shannon entropy by log2 of the number of productive unique TCRs and subtracting the result from 1. Whether each scalp clone was CD4 or CD8 was inferred by checking scalp TCRbeta sequences against the CD4 and CD8 repertoires from sorted blood. The table was pulled from immuneACCESS by TCRdb, which kept in-frame rearrangements only. Such tables lose some clones; where checked, under half of the loss comes from unresolved V genes, and the rest has no known cause. V, J and clone size are those of that table, while D and trimming were read from the DNA. This sample holds 110,000 or so clones; approximately 61% were observed only once. The ten largest make up roughly 25% of the sample.

For this chain, trimming is 0 bases at the V end and 5 bases at the J end, and the number of junction bases without a gene match is 8. The CDR3 measures 15 amino acids from cysteine to phenylalanine. CDR3 DNA is the only sequence kept; it has 45 bases, read in frame from the first base. Sequences SQVTM (CDR1) and ANQGSEA (CDR2) are obtained from the germline V gene. Peripheral blood and lesional scalp punch biopsies were obtained from patients with alopecia areata. After PBMCs were isolated by density centrifugation and stained for CD3, CD4 and CD8, a FACSAria was used to sort CD4+ and CD8+ T cells. Untreated alopecia areata patients were recruited as part of a multicenter biomarker study. Blood CD8+ T cells from five or six biomarker-study patients were further sorted into NKG2D-low and NKG2D-high fractions.

The sample consisted of NKG2D-low CD8+ T cells sorted from blood. The cell subset or site label of this sample denotes: sorted CD8+ NKG2D-low blood T cells. The clonotype originates from a human donor with alopecia areata. This chain joins TRBV29-1 to TRBJ1-2; TRBD1 matches 8 bases in the middle. The CDR3: CSVEDRQGLGYGYTF. The nucleotides read TGCAGCGTTGAAGATCGACAGGGGCTGGGATATGGCTACACCTTC.